A single sample is the source of the 28 T cell receptor beta chains below, sequenced in a study of cytomegalovirus exposure and HLA in healthy donors (dated 2017 in TCRdb). The library was generated by the immunoSEQ multiplex PCR assay. A mixture of 60 forward primers for TCR Vbeta segments and 13 reverse primers for TCR Jbeta segments was used in the multiplex PCR. TCRdb provides this immuneACCESS table in a form limited to in-frame rearrangements. Some clones are lacking; in checked studies, under half of them reflect an unresolved V gene, and why the rest are absent is not known. This sample is represented by approximately 180,000 clones; more than 75% of them were singletons. Less than 0.3% of the sample is taken by the ten largest. Sample: PBMCs. The receptors were sampled from a girl under two years old in good health and CMV-seronegative.

The chain recombines TRBV4-1 with TRBJ1-2, with TRBD1 matching over 7 bases. In germline, CDR1 is MGHRA, CDR2 YSYEKL. The CDR3 length is 15 residues. V lost 0 bases to trimming and J lost 8 bases; unmatched junction nucleotides: 9. The CDR3 loop is CASSQDSRQGEGYTF. In DNA, the CDR3 is TGCGCCAGCAGCCAAGATTCCAGACAGGGCGAAGGCTACACCTTC.

This clone was seen once. The gene calls are TRBV7-2 and TRBJ1-6, with 9 positions matching TRBD1. Germline V gene data show CDR1 as SGHTA and CDR2 as FQGNSA. The V segment lost 1 base and the J segment 6 bases; nucleotides outside the gene matches: 7. The length of the CDR3 is 17 residues. CDR3 loop: CASSLDPRDRVNSPLHF. CDR3 in DNA: TGTGCCAGCAGCTTAGATCCCAGGGACAGGGTTAATTCACCCCTCCACTTT.

The chain employs TRBV4-2 and TRBJ2-3, with D possibly TRBD2 on 6 matching bases. CDR3 length: 14 residues. Per germline, CDR1 LGHNA and CDR2 YNFKEQ. Trimming cost V 0 bases and J 4 bases, with 8 bases left between them. DNA for the CDR3: TGTGCCAGCAGCCAAGACAGGGAGGCAGATACGCAGTATTTT. It specifies CASSQDREADTQYF.

The V gene is TRBV11-2, the J gene TRBJ2-7, with 7 positions matching TRBD2. Per the germline V gene, CDR1 is SGHAT and CDR2 is FQNNGV. With 5 bases clipped from V and 2 bases from J, the junction kept 6 bases outside the gene matches. CDR3 length: 14 amino acids. The CDR3, as DNA: TGTGCCAGCAGCCCGCAAGCGGGAACCTACGAGCAGTACTTC. Amino acid sequence: CASSPQAGTYEQYF.

This chain connects TRBV27 to TRBJ2-7; a weak D match, TRBD1 (5 bases). The V end was cut by 5 bases, the J end by 0 bases, with 14 bases between. The CDR3 is made up of 15 amino acids. CDR1 and CDR2 (germline): MNHEY, SMNVEV (reference sequence). CDR3 amino acids: CASSRWGSFSYEQYF. The CDR3 DNA follows: TGTGCCAGCAGTCGGTGGGGCTCTTTCTCCTACGAGCAGTACTTC.

This clone has a handful of counts. The chain employs TRBV2 and TRBJ2-7, with D unclear. The V gene lost 8 bases and the J gene lost 0 bases, with 26 bases spanning the gap. The CDR3 has 18 amino acids. The germline gives CDR1 SNHLY, CDR2 FYNNEI. CDR3 nucleotide sequence: TGTGCCAGCGGCGGAAGGCCTCACTCCGATCCCAGCTCCTACGAGCAGTACTTC. This encodes CASGGRPHSDPSSYEQYF.

Concerning this clone itself: Other DNA sequences in the same sample also yield this CDR3. The chain is built from TRBV9 and TRBJ2-5; D ambiguous. This CDR3 is 13 amino acids long. Trimming removed 1 base at V and 1 base at J, with 5 bases between. The germline V gene encodes CDR1 SGDLS and CDR2 YYNGEE. The CDR3 here is CASSVRGQETQYF. The CDR3 DNA is TGTGCCAGCAGCGTAAGAGGCCAAGAGACCCAGTACTTC. Based on the CDR3 plus reference TRBV9 and TRBJ2-5, the full variable domain is DSGVTQTPKHLITATGQRVTLRCSPRSGDLSVYWYQQSLDQGLQFLIQYYNGEERAKGNILERFSAQQFPDLHSELNLSSLELGDSALYFCASSVRGQETQYFGPGTRLLVL.

This clone has more than one count but fewer than ten. The V and J genes are TRBV4-3 and TRBJ2-2; the match to TRBD2 covers 8 bases. With V trimmed by 0 bases and J by 4 bases, 4 bases remained unmatched. The CDR3 is 16 amino acids. Germline V lookup: CDR1 LGHNA, CDR2 YSLEER. The CDR3 loop reads CASSQDHLAGTGELFF. For the CDR3, the DNA is TGCGCCAGCAGCCAAGATCATCTAGCGGGCACCGGGGAGCTGTTTTTT.

The chain uses TRBV19 and TRBJ2-1, with TRBD1 matching 8 bases. The V and J ends lost 4 bases and 6 bases, in that order; junction bases with no gene match: 2. Germline assignment: CDR1 LNHDA and CDR2 SQIVND (reference sequence). This CDR3 has 13 amino acids. DNA of the CDR3: TGTGCCAGTAGTAAAGACAGGGGCAATGAGCAGTTCTTC. It yields the protein CASSKDRGNEQFF. Looking up the rest from reference TRBV19 and TRBJ2-1 gives the full variable domain: DGGITQSPKYLFRKEGQNVTLSCEQNLNHDAMYWYRQDPGQGLRLIYYSQIVNDFQKGDIAEGYSVSREKKESFPLTVTSAQKNPTAFYLCASSKDRGNEQFFGPGTRLTVL.

This clone was detected only a few times. CDR3 nucleotide sequence: TGTGCCAGCAGTCCGACTACAGGGGCCTACGAGCAGTACTTC. It encodes CASSPTTGAYEQYF. J is TRBJ2-7 and V is TRBV27, with TRBD1 identical over 7 bases. V shed 5 bases, J shed 2 bases, and the junction held 6 bases outside the gene matches. Germline V gene lookup returns CDR1 MNHEY and CDR2 SMNVEV (reference sequence). The length of the CDR3 is 14 residues.

DNA of the CDR3: TGTGCCTGGAGTGTCGGGGGGGGGCTCCACCAAGAGACCCAGTACTTC. Its protein product is CAWSVGGGLHQETQYF. The chain is built from TRBV30 and TRBJ2-5; 8 bases align to TRBD2. Germline-derived CDR1 and CDR2 are GTSNPN and SVGIG (reference sequence). The CDR3 extends over 16 amino acids. J gave up 0 bases and V 0 bases, and 6 bases lay outside the gene matches.

This chain connects TRBV5-4 to TRBJ1-1; no clear D. There are 14 residues in the CDR3. CDR1 and CDR2 from the germline V gene are SGHNT and YYREEE (reference sequence). V lost 0 bases, J lost 5 bases, and 11 bases lay in between. DNA for the CDR3: TGTGCCAGCAGCTTGGAGGGCAGGAGGACTGAAGCTTTCTTT. Its protein product is CASSLEGRRTEAFF.

This chain joins TRBV7-2 and TRBJ1-5; TRBD1 matches 7 bases. V lost 4 bases to trimming and J lost 6 bases; unmatched junction nucleotides: 6. The length of the CDR3 is 14 residues. Per the germline V gene, CDR1 is SGHTA and CDR2 is FQGNSA. For the CDR3, the DNA is TGTGCCAGCAGCTCCCGACAGGGAGGTCAGCCCCAGCATTTT. Encoded protein: CASSSRQGGQPQHF.

For this clone: The identical CDR3 is also encoded by other nucleotide sequences in the sample. The rearrangement joins TRBV14 to TRBJ1-2; D not certain. The CDR3 covers 13 residues. V lost 1 base and J 2 bases, leaving 5 bases between the germline ends. Germline CDR1 SGHDN, CDR2 FVKESK. The CDR3 DNA reads TGTGCCAGCAGCCAAGGGCAGAACTATGGCTACACCTTC. Translated: CASSQGQNYGYTF.

J is TRBJ2-1 and V is TRBV9; 7 nucleotides agree with TRBD2. V was clipped by 2 bases and J by 7 bases; unmatched bases: 6. The length of the CDR3 is 14 residues. Germline V lookup: CDR1 SGDLS, CDR2 YYNGEE. DNA for the CDR3: TGTGCCAGCAGCGTGGGAGGGAGTGTGAATGAGCAGTTCTTC. Its protein is CASSVGGSVNEQFF.

The chain carries TRBV30 and TRBJ1-5, with D tentatively TRBD1 (5 bases). Trimming stripped 5 bases from V and 4 bases from J, with 12 bases between. This CDR3 has 13 residues. The V gene's germline CDR1 is GTSNPN and CDR2 SVGIG (reference sequence). The CDR3 reads CAWERDRNQPQHF. CDR3 nucleotides: TGTGCCTGGGAACGTGACAGAAATCAGCCCCAGCATTTT.

The rearrangement uses TRBV5-1 and TRBJ2-1; TRBD2 might be the D (6 bases). V lost 3 bases and J lost 2, with 12 bases in between. Germline values: CDR1 SGHRS, CDR2 YFSETQ. The CDR3 totals 15 residues. CDR3 nucleotides: TGCGCCAGCAGCTGGGGGGACCCCACCTACAATGAGCAGTTCTTC. It translates to CASSWGDPTYNEQFF.

V and J are TRBV30 and TRBJ2-1; 9 nucleotides align to TRBD1. Losses at the gene ends were 3 bases for V and 9 bases for J; bases not matched to a gene: 6. CDR3 length: 13 residues. Germline-derived CDR1 and CDR2 are GTSNPN and SVGIG (reference sequence). The CDR3 is CAWSGTGFGEQFF. In DNA form, the CDR3 reads TGTGCCTGGAGCGGGACAGGGTTCGGTGAGCAGTTCTTC. The variable domain in full, completed from reference TRBV30 and TRBJ2-1, reads SQTIHQWPATLVQPVGSPLSLECTVEGTSNPNLYWYRQAAGRGLQLLFYSVGIGQISSEVPQNLSASRPQDRQFILSSKKLLLSDSGFYLCAWSGTGFGEQFFGPGTRLTVL.

This chain joins TRBV4-1 and TRBJ2-3; D perhaps matches TRBD1 (6 bases). The CDR3 spans 16 residues. The V end was cut by 6 bases, the J end by 8 bases, with 24 bases between. Germline V gene lookup returns CDR1 MGHRA and CDR2 YSYEKL. The CDR3 here is CASSGVGLDLGGTQYF. Written as DNA, the CDR3 is TGCGCCAGCAGTGGGGTCGGACTTGACTTAGGGGGTACGCAGTATTTT.

The chain is built from TRBV4-1 and TRBJ2-5; 11 nucleotides line up with TRBD2. The end of the DNA aligns better with TRBJ2-7, so the J call may be wrong. The CDR3 loop spans 14 amino acids. Germline-derived CDR1 and CDR2 are MGHRA and YSYEKL. The CDR3 loop is CASSLTSGTYEQYF. CDR3 DNA: TGCGCCAGCAGCCTGACTAGCGGGACCTACGAGCAGTACTTC.

V usage is TRBV9 and J usage is TRBJ2-1; 8 nucleotides align to TRBD2. Germline CDR1 is SGDLS and CDR2 is YYNGEE. V dropped 4 bases and J dropped 4; count of bases not matched to a gene: 13. The CDR3 has 17 amino acids. CDR3 region: CASSPRAGVPQYNEQFF. CDR3 in DNA: TGTGCCAGCAGCCCCCGAGCGGGGGTCCCTCAATACAATGAGCAGTTCTTC.

The gene calls are TRBV7-3 and TRBJ1-1; D unclear. CDR1 and CDR2 (germline): SGHTA, FQGTGA. V was trimmed by 0 bases and J by 5 bases, leaving 10 bases between them. The CDR3 length is 14 residues. DNA of the CDR3: TGTGCCAGCAGCTTAACACCGGGGATAACTGAAGCTTTCTTT. Translation: CASSLTPGITEAFF.

The chain combines TRBV7-2 with TRBJ2-3, with D perhaps matching TRBD2 (5 bases). The V end lost 5 bases, the J end lost 0 bases, and 12 bases lay between the germline ends. Germline V gene sequence: CDR1 SGHTA, CDR2 FQGNSA. This CDR3 spans 15 amino acids. CDR3 bases: TGTGCCAGCAGCGGAGGTCCAGTGAGCACAGATACGCAGTATTTT. Residues: CASSGGPVSTDTQYF. The entire variable domain, with the rest obtained from reference TRBV7-2 and TRBJ2-3, is as follows: GAGVSQSPSNKVTEKGKDVELRCDPISGHTALYWYRQSLGQGLEFLIYFQGNSAPDKSGLPSDRFSAERTGGSVSTLTIQRTQQEDSAVYLCASSGGPVSTDTQYFGPGTRLTVL.

This sequence joins TRBV5-1 and TRBJ1-2; 9 bases agree with TRBD1. This CDR3 contains 14 residues. In germline, CDR1 is SGHRS, CDR2 YFSETQ. V lost 4 bases to trimming and J lost 5 bases; unmatched junction nucleotides: 6. The CDR3, as DNA: TGCGCCAGCAGCCTGGAGGGACAGGGATATGGCTACACCTTC. This sequence encodes CASSLEGQGYGYTF.

The rearrangement links TRBV5-5 to TRBJ2-3, with 7 bases lining up with TRBD2. The germline V gene has CDR1 SGHKS and CDR2 YYEKEE (reference sequence). V lost 4 bases, J lost 5 bases, and 10 bases stayed unmatched. The CDR3 has 15 residues. The CDR3: CASSQSGGYQDTQYF. Written as DNA, the CDR3 is TGTGCCAGCAGCCAGTCGGGGGGATATCAAGATACGCAGTATTTT.

This rearrangement joins TRBV27 to TRBJ2-1; unclear D gene. Germline CDR1 and CDR2: MNHEY and SMNVEV (reference sequence). CDR3 length: 15 residues. The V and J ends lost 6 bases and 2 bases respectively, with 14 bases between them. CDR3 coding DNA: TGTGCCAGCAGGTCTATTCCTCTCGCCTACAATGAGCAGTTCTTC. Translating gives CASRSIPLAYNEQFF.

In this sample, this clone turned up once. The sample has other DNA sequences that encode this CDR3 too. This chain connects TRBV27 to TRBJ1-6; D ambiguous. Germline-derived CDR1 and CDR2 are MNHEY and SMNVEV (reference sequence). The V end was cut by 3 bases, the J end by 7 bases, with 4 bases between. The CDR3 has 12 amino acids. The CDR3 loop is CASSFSNSPLHF. DNA of the CDR3: TGTGCCAGCAGTTTCTCGAATTCACCCCTCCACTTT.

The V call is TRBV19, the J call TRBJ2-5; D call uncertain. CDR1 and CDR2 (germline): LNHDA, SQIVND (reference sequence). Trimming shortened V by 5 bases and J by 5 bases, and 9 bases separated the two germline ends. CDR3 length: 12 residues. The CDR3 sequence is CASSLREETQYF. The CDR3 DNA follows: TGTGCCAGTAGTCTCCGAGAGGAGACCCAGTACTTC.